These 23 T cell receptor beta chains share one sample of origin, sequenced in a study of T cell clones after liver transplantation. The assay was immunoSEQ multiplex PCR, and TCRdb's table has in-frame clones only and misses some. The sample has about 45,000 clones; around 84% are singletons. The sequencing used CD4+ T cells from blood, collected 24 months after liver transplant. Receptors were obtained from a human patient who received a liver transplant. The graft donor may have contributed some T cells.

This chain joins TRBV7-6 and TRBJ2-2, with no clear D. The CDR3 length is 13 residues. V lost 1 base, J lost 8 bases, and 8 bases lay in between. The germline V gene encodes CDR1 SGHVS and CDR2 FNYEAQ. CDR3 residues: CASSLVAAGELFF. CDR3 in DNA: TGTGCCAGCAGCTTAGTGGCCGCTGGGGAGCTGTTTTTT.

The sample holds one count of this clone. One end of the junction is discordant with germline, which a read error may explain. The chain carries TRBV6-1 and TRBJ1-4, with D hard to call. Looked up from germline, CDR1 is MNHNS and CDR2 is SASEGT. The CDR3 contains 12 residues. CDR3 sequence (DNA): TGTGCCAGCAGTGAAGCTAGGCTAACCGCAGAATTT. It specifies CASSEARLTAEF.

V usage is TRBV21-1 and J usage is TRBJ2-3. TRBV21-1 is deemed a pseudogene. The CDR3 length is 17 residues. Written as DNA, the CDR3 is TGTGCCAGCAGTCCCCATAAATCCCTGCCAACCACAGATACGCAGTATTTT. This translates into CASSPHKSLPTTDTQYF.

This chain connects TRBV15 to TRBJ2-1; the D is unclear. Trimming took off 3 bases at V and 5 bases at J, with 11 bases between the two ends. This CDR3 is built from 14 residues. Germline V gives CDR1 LNHNV, CDR2 YYDKDF (reference sequence). CDR3 sequence reads: CATSRDGRDNEQFF. The CDR3 bases are TGTGCCACCAGCAGGGACGGTCGGGACAATGAGCAGTTCTTC.

This clone has more than one count but fewer than ten. The chain employs TRBV19 and TRBJ2-4; D might be TRBD1 (6 bases). V lost 6 bases and J lost 0, with 15 bases in between. The CDR3 is 16 amino acids. The germline V gene encodes CDR1 LNHDA and CDR2 SQIVND (reference sequence). CDR3 in amino acids: CASRLNGGSAKNIQYF. The CDR3 coding sequence is TGTGCCAGTAGGCTTAATGGGGGCTCAGCCAAAAACATTCAGTACTTC.

V gene TRBV11-3 combines with J gene TRBJ1-1; unclear D gene. V was cut by 1 base and J by 2 bases, with 5 bases left in between. Germline V gene lookup returns CDR1 SGHNT and CDR2 YENEEA. The CDR3 has 13 amino acids. The CDR3 loop is CASSLGGNTEAFF. CDR3 bases: TGTGCCAGCAGCTTAGGGGGAAACACTGAAGCTTTCTTT.

The rearrangement uses TRBV5-6 and TRBJ1-5; no definite D call. Between the trimmed V and J ends, which lost 3 bases and 7 bases, there was a span of 14 bases. CDR3 size: 14 residues. Germline V gene data show CDR1 as SGHDT and CDR2 as YYEEEE. DNA of the CDR3: TGTGCCAGCAGCTCCCAGCGAAACGGACAGCCCCAGCATTTT. This translates into CASSSQRNGQPQHF.

The CDR3 region has the DNA TGTGCCAGCAGTTCGTTAGCGGGGGGTCGCACCGGGGAGCTGTTTTTT. This codes for CASSSLAGGRTGELFF. The V and J genes are TRBV7-7 and TRBJ2-2; 10 nucleotides line up with TRBD2. Germline lookup yields CDR1 SSHAT and CDR2 FNYEAQ (reference sequence). The CDR3 is made up of 16 amino acids. After removal of 6 bases from V and 4 bases from J, the junction contained 8 bases not matched to a gene.

V is TRBV5-6 and J is TRBJ2-1; D is unresolved. Deletions cut 0 bases from V and 0 bases from J, with 10 bases between. The CDR3 is made up of 16 amino acids. Germline V gene data show CDR1 as SGHDT and CDR2 as YYEEEE. CDR3 DNA sequence: TGTGCCAGCAGCTTGGGCATTTTCAGCTCCTACAATGAGCAGTTCTTC. It is translated as CASSLGIFSSYNEQFF.

V usage is TRBV7-2 and J usage is TRBJ1-6; 7 nucleotides align to TRBD1. Germline assignment: CDR1 SGHTA and CDR2 FQGNSA. There are 15 residues in the CDR3. Losses at the gene ends were 5 bases for V and 6 bases for J; bases not matched to a gene: 7. The CDR3 reads CASSTRWDSNSPLHF. CDR3 coding DNA: TGTGCCAGCAGCACGCGATGGGACAGTAATTCACCCCTCCACTTT.

This rearrangement joins TRBV5-6 to TRBJ2-7; D possibly corresponds to TRBD1 (6 bases). The CDR3 length is 15 residues. Germline V lookup: CDR1 SGHDT, CDR2 YYEEEE. Trimming removed 4 bases at V and 11 bases at J, with 25 bases between. CDR3 region: CASSRTNRVEEGKYF. CDR3 bases: TGTGCCAGCAGCCGGACAAACAGGGTCGAAGAGGGGAAGTACTTC.

This clone was counted once. This chain connects TRBV5-1 to TRBJ2-5, with D perhaps TRBD1 (6 bases). Trimming removed 4 bases from V and 5 bases from J, with 15 bases in between. CDR3 length: 14 residues. The germline CDR1 and CDR2 sequences are SGHRS and YFSETQ. The CDR3 DNA follows: TGCGCCAGCAGCCAATCTCTGGGGGCGGAGACCCAGTACTTC. Protein product: CASSQSLGAETQYF.

This chain uses TRBV9 with TRBJ1-1; D possibly corresponds to TRBD1 (5 bases). CDR1 SGDLS and CDR2 YYNGEE come from the germline V gene. The V and J ends lost 4 bases and 0 bases respectively, with 19 bases between them. This CDR3 spans 17 amino acids. The chain's CDR3 is CASSPAGGRGLNTEAFF. CDR3 nucleotide sequence: TGTGCCAGCAGCCCCGCGGGGGGTCGTGGGTTGAACACTGAAGCTTTCTTT. Together with reference TRBV9 and TRBJ1-1, the CDR3 gives the full variable domain: DSGVTQTPKHLITATGQRVTLRCSPRSGDLSVYWYQQSLDQGLQFLIQYYNGEERAKGNILERFSAQQFPDLHSELNLSSLELGDSALYFCASSPAGGRGLNTEAFFGQGTRLTVV.

The chain has TRBV6-4 and TRBJ1-1; D is perhaps TRBD1 (6 bases). CDR1 and CDR2 from the germline V gene are MRHNA and SNTAGT. V gave up 1 base and J gave up 0 bases, with 12 bases separating them. The CDR3 is 16 amino acids. Here the CDR3 DNA reads TGTGCCAGCAGTGACTTCGGGACATCAGTGAACACTGAAGCTTTCTTT. Its translation is CASSDFGTSVNTEAFF.

This clone was recorded only once. The chain carries TRBV4-3 and TRBJ2-2; tentatively, D is TRBD2 (6 bases). The V and J ends lost 0 bases and 7 bases respectively, with 9 bases between them. CDR1 and CDR2 from the germline V gene are LGHNA and YSLEER. The CDR3 totals 14 residues. CDR3 amino acids: CASSQDGGNGELFF. The CDR3 nucleotides are TGCGCCAGCAGCCAAGATGGGGGGAACGGGGAGCTGTTTTTT.

The CDR3 here is CASQSGGFGNTIYF. DNA of the CDR3: TGTGCATCTCAGTCCGGGGGCTTTGGAAACACCATATATTTT. The chain is built from TRBV6-1 and TRBJ1-3; the D gene is possibly TRBD1 (6 bases). Germline values: CDR1 MNHNS, CDR2 SASEGT. The CDR3 has 14 residues.

V is TRBV5-1 and J is TRBJ2-1; D not certain. Germline lookup yields CDR1 SGHRS and CDR2 YFSETQ. V shed 3 bases and J shed 8 bases, with 15 bases lying between them. The length of the CDR3 is 14 residues. The CDR3 loop is CASSSTPSLDEQFF. For the CDR3, the DNA is TGCGCCAGCAGCTCTACCCCCTCTCTGGATGAGCAGTTCTTC.

The rearrangement joins TRBV5-6 to TRBJ1-3; no reliable D call. Germline V lookup: CDR1 SGHDT, CDR2 YYEEEE. The V and J ends lost 2 bases and 4 bases respectively, with 7 bases between them. The length of the CDR3 is 13 residues. The CDR3 DNA is TGTGCCAGCAGCTTCTTGCGGGGAAACACCATATATTTT. As protein: CASSFLRGNTIYF.

In this sample, this clone turned up a few times. The chain links TRBV21-1 to TRBJ1-1. TRBV21-1 is a pseudogene locus. CDR3 size: 15 residues. The CDR3 DNA reads TGTGCCAGCAGCAATCCCTGGGTGGGGGGCCCAGAAGCTTTCTTT. Translating gives CASSNPWVGGPEAFF.

This clone was seen a few times. This sequence joins TRBV18 and TRBJ2-3; D might be TRBD2 (6 bases). The germline V and J ends were trimmed by 6 bases and 3 bases, with 22 bases remaining between them. This CDR3 contains 17 residues. The germline V gene has CDR1 KGHSH and CDR2 LQKENI. The CDR3 nucleotides read TGTGCCAGCTCCCCCCCTCGTGGGGGAGGTAGGACAGATACGCAGTATTTT. Amino acid sequence: CASSPPRGGGRTDTQYF.

The chain links TRBV5-4 to TRBJ1-4; D is uncertain. Germline V gives CDR1 SGHNT, CDR2 YYREEE (reference sequence). The CDR3 spans 14 residues. V was shortened by 0 bases and J by 4 bases, with 7 bases between the two germline ends. CDR3: CASSLETHNEKLFF. The CDR3 DNA follows: TGTGCCAGCAGCTTGGAGACTCATAATGAAAAACTGTTTTTT.

The rearrangement joins TRBV2 to TRBJ1-5; TRBD1 aligns across 8 bases. Germline V gives CDR1 SNHLY, CDR2 FYNNEI. The CDR3 is made up of 17 amino acids. V lost 3 bases and J lost 5; bases outside the gene matches: 12. The CDR3 nucleotides are TGTGCCAGCAGTGATAAAAGAACAGGGGGTGGGCATCAGCCCCAGCATTTT. As protein: CASSDKRTGGGHQPQHF.

This chain joins TRBV19 and TRBJ1-5, with 7 bases that match TRBD1. This CDR3 has 15 amino acids. Germline V lookup: CDR1 LNHDA, CDR2 SQIVND (reference sequence). V was clipped by 6 bases and J by 3 bases; unmatched bases: 8. Written as DNA, the CDR3 is TGTGCCAGTAGACAGGGGACGGGAAACAATCAGCCCCAGCATTTT. This translates into CASRQGTGNNQPQHF.